These T cell receptor beta chains were read from a single sample in a study of T cells in Graves' hyperthyroidism and ophthalmopathy. TCRdb re-called the multiplex PCR reads with MiXCR, one entry per CDR3 protein. The profile shows 250,000 or so distinct CDR3 sequences, 12% to 15% of them singletons. The sample consisted of blood. The receptors stem from a woman between 50 and 59 years old with Graves' hyperthyroidism that later progressed to Graves' ophthalmopathy. CDR3s include the opening cysteine and the closing phenylalanine or tryptophan. A D gene is named only where the DNA matches it firmly. Clone size, where shown, is once, few, many, or a class for clones that have expanded.

size	V	J	D	DNA	CDR3
many	TRBV27	TRBJ2-5	TRBD1	TGTGCCAGCAGTTTAAGACAGGGAGAGACCCAGTACTTC	CASSLRQGETQYF
many	TRBV20-1	TRBJ2-6	TRBD2	TGCAGTGCTAGAGTAGGGCAAGCGGGAGGAGGGAGTTATGGGGCCAACGTCCTGACTTTC	CSARVGQAGGGSYGANVLTF
many	TRBV27	TRBJ1-1	NA	TGTGCCAGCAGAAGGGGAGAGGGCACTGAAGCTTTCTTT	CASRRGEGTEAFF
NA	TRBV20-1	TRBJ2-2	NA	TGCAGTGCTCAGACTACTAGGGCCCCCGGGGAGCTGTTTTTT	CSAQTTRAPGELFF
many	TRBV19	TRBJ2-6	NA	TGTGCCAGTACTCCATGGCGTGGCAGCTCTGGGGCCAACGTCCTGACTTTC	CASTPWRGSSGANVLTF
NA	TRBV6-1	TRBJ1-2	NA	TGTGCCAGCACCCCAGCAGGGGACTATGGCTACACCTTC	CASTPAGDYGYTF
NA	TRBV19	TRBJ2-2	NA	TGTGCCACCCGGTTGACAGCGAACACCGGGGAGCTGTTTTTT	CATRLTANTGELFF
many	TRBV7-9	TRBJ2-5	NA	TGTGCCAGCAGCGACGAGGGAGTTGCCCAAGAGACCCAGTACTTC	CASSDEGVAQETQYF
many	TRBV3-1	TRBJ2-7	NA	TGTGCCAGCAGCCAAGGGCAGTCCTACGAGCAGTACTTC	CASSQGQSYEQYF
NA	TRBV7-8	TRBJ1-4	NA	TGTGCCAGCAGCCCATACCCTAGCGGGAGGGCGCGCCCTACTAATGAAAAACTGTTTTTT	CASSPYPSGRARPTNEKLFF
NA	TRBV9	TRBJ1-1	NA	TGTGCCAGCAGCGCCGAAAACACTGAAGCTTTCTTT	CASSAENTEAFF
many	TRBV28	TRBJ2-7	TRBD1	TGTGCCAGCAGTTTAGGGACAGCCTACGAGCAGTACTTC	CASSLGTAYEQYF
many	TRBV2	TRBJ1-2	NA	TGTGCCAGCAGTGAACAGGGGCCTCAAGACACCTTC	CASSEQGPQDTF
many	TRBV3-1	TRBJ2-3	TRBD2	TGTGCCAGCAGCGGGAGGGATGATACGCAGTATTTT	CASSGRDDTQYF
many	TRBV6-1	TRBJ2-1	TRBD2	TGTGCCAGCTCGTACGGGGGGACCGGCGATGAGCAGTTCTTC	CASSYGGTGDEQFF
NA	TRBV5-6	TRBJ2-7	NA	TGTGCCAGCAGTCGGGACATCTACGAGCAGTACTTC	CASSRDIYEQYF
many	TRBV27	TRBJ2-1	NA	TGTGCCAGCAGTTTTAATCCCTTAATCAACAATGAGCAGTTCTTC	CASSFNPLINNEQFF
NA	TRBV5-1	TRBJ2-5	NA	TGCGCCAGCAACTTGGGAGGAGAGGAGACCCAGTACTTC	CASNLGGEETQYF
many	TRBV6-1	TRBJ2-1	TRBD2	TGTGCCAGCAGTCATGGACTAGGAGGGGAGCAGTTCTTC	CASSHGLGGEQFF
NA	TRBV7-9	TRBJ1-2	TRBD1	TGTGCCAGCAGCCTTGGACAGGGAGAGGGCTACACCTTC	CASSLGQGEGYTF
many	TRBV20-1	TRBJ2-2	NA	TGCAGTGCTAGGAAGGCCCCCTCGAACACCGGGGAGCTGTTTTTT	CSARKAPSNTGELFF
few	TRBV4-1	TRBJ1-2	NA	TGCGCCAGCAGCCAAGATTTGAACCTCTATGGCTACACCTTC	CASSQDLNLYGYTF
many	TRBV20-1	TRBJ2-2	NA	TGCAGTGCTAAGGGGGGAACGAACACCGGGGAGCTGTTTTTT	CSAKGGTNTGELFF
many	TRBV2	TRBJ2-3	TRBD2	TGTGCCAGCAGTCCGGGGGGGAGGGGAGGCACAGATACGCAGTATTTT	CASSPGGRGGTDTQYF
many	TRBV20-1	TRBJ1-1	NA	TGCAGTGCTAGTCCCGACGTATCTGGAGCTTTCTTT	CSASPDVSGAFF
many	TRBV6-1	TRBJ2-7	NA	TGTGCCAGCAGTGTACGTCACGAGCAGTACTTC	CASSVRHEQYF
NA	TRBV5-4	TRBJ2-3	TRBD2	TGTGCCAGCAGCTTGATTAGCGGGTACACAGATACGCAGTATTTT	CASSLISGYTDTQYF
many	TRBV6-1	TRBJ1-2	NA	TGTGCCAGCAGTGAAACTCAGGGGAAGGGCTACACCTTC	CASSETQGKGYTF
many	TRBV11-3	TRBJ2-7	TRBD2	TGTGCCAGCAGCTCGGGACTAGCGGGAGCAACATACGAGCAGTACTTC	CASSSGLAGATYEQYF
few	TRBV20-1	TRBJ1-2	NA	TGCAGTGCTAGAGGGCGGCCTGAGGGCTACACCTTC	CSARGRPEGYTF
few	TRBV20-1	TRBJ2-1	TRBD2	TGCAGTGCTAGAGCTTTACGAGCGGGATTGTGGAATGAGCAGTTCTTC	CSARALRAGLWNEQFF
NA	TRBV5-1	TRBJ2-5	NA	TGCGCCAGCAGCTTGGTAGTGAACCCGAACCGCCAAGAGACCCAGTACTTC	CASSLVVNPNRQETQYF
many	TRBV20-1	TRBJ2-3	TRBD2	TGCAGTGCCCCCCAAAGGGCGGGAGGGAGCACAGATACGCAGTATTTT	CSAPQRAGGSTDTQYF
few	TRBV30	TRBJ2-7	NA	TGTGCCTGGAGTCCTTCTAGATACGAGCAGTACTTC	CAWSPSRYEQYF
NA	TRBV6-1	TRBJ2-1	NA	TGTGCCAGCAGTGGCCGGGACTGGGGTACCAATGAGCAGTTCTTC	CASSGRDWGTNEQFF
NA	TRBV5-1	TRBJ1-1	NA	TGCGCCAGCAGCTTGGCCCGGGGGATGAACACTGAAGCTCTCTTT	CASSLARGMNTEALF
few	TRBV14	TRBJ2-1	TRBD2	TGTGCCAGCAGCCAAGAGCGACTAGCGGGAGGAGGTGAGCAGTTCTTC	CASSQERLAGGGEQFF
NA	TRBV20-1	TRBJ1-5	NA	TGCAGTGCTGAAAGGCCCTATAGGGGCAATCAGCCCCAGCATTTT	CSAERPYRGNQPQHF
many	TRBV5-4	TRBJ2-7	NA	TGTGCCAGCAGCCCCTACGGGGCAGGGATGGGCGAGCAGTACTTC	CASSPYGAGMGEQYF
NA	TRBV9	TRBJ2-2	NA	TGTGCCAGCAGCGTGGGATCGAGACCCGGGGAGCTGTTTTTT	CASSVGSRPGELFF
many	TRBV28	TRBJ2-7	TRBD2	TGTGCCACGAGCACTCGAACTAGCGTCTACGAGCAGTACTTC	CATSTRTSVYEQYF
large	TRBV28	TRBJ1-1	NA	TGTGCCAGCAGCCTCGGACCGAACACCAATCTGAACACTGAAGCTTTCTTT	CASSLGPNTNLNTEAFF
NA	TRBV11-2	TRBJ1-2	NA	TGTGCCAGCAGCTTCGCCCAGGGTGGCCCTCATGGCTACACCTTC	CASSFAQGGPHGYTF
few	TRBV7-9	TRBJ1-6	NA	TGTGCCAGCAGCTTAGCCGGGATGGATAATTCACCCCTCCACTTT	CASSLAGMDNSPLHF
few	TRBV4-1	TRBJ2-5	TRBD2	TGCGCCAGCAGCCATAGTGGGACTAGCGGGGAGACCCAGTACTTC	CASSHSGTSGETQYF
few	TRBV6-5	TRBJ1-2	TRBD1	TGTGCCAGCAGTTACCAGGGGGTTGACTACACCTTC	CASSYQGVDYTF
NA	TRBV28	TRBJ1-1	NA	TGTGCCAGCACCCCCCCAGTGAACACTGAAGCTTTCTTT	CASTPPVNTEAFF
many	TRBV5-1	TRBJ1-6	NA	TGCGCCAGCAGCGCCAGGGGTTGGAATTCACCCCTCCACTTT	CASSARGWNSPLHF
many	TRBV6-2/TRBV6-3	TRBJ2-2	NA	TGTGCCACCGCGCGGCAGACCAACACCGGGGAGCTGTTTTTT	CATARQTNTGELFF